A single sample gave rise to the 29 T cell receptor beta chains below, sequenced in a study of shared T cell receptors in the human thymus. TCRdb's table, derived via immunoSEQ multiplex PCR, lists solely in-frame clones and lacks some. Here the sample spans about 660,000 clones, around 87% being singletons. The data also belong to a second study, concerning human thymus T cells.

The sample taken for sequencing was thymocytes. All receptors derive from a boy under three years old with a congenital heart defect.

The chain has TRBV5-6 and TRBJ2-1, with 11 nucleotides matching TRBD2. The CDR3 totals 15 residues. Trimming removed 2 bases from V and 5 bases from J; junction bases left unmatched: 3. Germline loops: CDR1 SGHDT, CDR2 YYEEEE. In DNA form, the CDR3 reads TGTGCCAGCAGCTTCAGACTAGCGGGGAACAATGAGCAGTTCTTC. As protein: CASSFRLAGNNEQFF.

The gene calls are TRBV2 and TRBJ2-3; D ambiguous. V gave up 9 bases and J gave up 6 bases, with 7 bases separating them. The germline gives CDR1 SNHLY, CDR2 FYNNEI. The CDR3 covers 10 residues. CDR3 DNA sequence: TGTGCCAGGACTTGGGATACGCAGTATTTT. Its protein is CARTWDTQYF.

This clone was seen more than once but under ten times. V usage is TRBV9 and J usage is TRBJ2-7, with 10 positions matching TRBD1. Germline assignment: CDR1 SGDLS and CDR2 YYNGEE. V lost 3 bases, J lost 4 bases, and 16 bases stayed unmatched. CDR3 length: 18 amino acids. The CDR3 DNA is TGTGCCAGCAGCGCCGCGGATCAACCGGGACAGGGGACATACGAGCAGTACTTC. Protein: CASSAADQPGQGTYEQYF.

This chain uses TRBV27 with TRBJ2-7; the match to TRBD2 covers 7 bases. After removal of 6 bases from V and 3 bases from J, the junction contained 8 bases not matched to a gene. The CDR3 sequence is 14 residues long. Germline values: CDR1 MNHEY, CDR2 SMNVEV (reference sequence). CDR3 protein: CASSGLESLYEQYF. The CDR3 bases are TGTGCCAGCAGCGGACTAGAAAGCCTCTACGAGCAGTACTTC.

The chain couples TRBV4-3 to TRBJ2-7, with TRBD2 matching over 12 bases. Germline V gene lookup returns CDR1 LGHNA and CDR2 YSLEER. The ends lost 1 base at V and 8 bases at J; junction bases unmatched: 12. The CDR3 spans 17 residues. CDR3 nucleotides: TGCGCCAGCAGCCAAGTTTGGGATCTAGCGGGGGGGCTCCAGCAGTACTTC. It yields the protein CASSQVWDLAGGLQQYF.

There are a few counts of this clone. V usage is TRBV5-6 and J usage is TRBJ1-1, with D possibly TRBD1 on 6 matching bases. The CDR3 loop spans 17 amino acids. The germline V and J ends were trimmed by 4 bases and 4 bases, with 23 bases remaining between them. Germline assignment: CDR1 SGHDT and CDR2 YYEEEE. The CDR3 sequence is CASSTTTEQGGSTEAFF. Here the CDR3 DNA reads TGTGCCAGCAGCACGACTACCGAACAGGGCGGGAGCACTGAAGCTTTCTTT.

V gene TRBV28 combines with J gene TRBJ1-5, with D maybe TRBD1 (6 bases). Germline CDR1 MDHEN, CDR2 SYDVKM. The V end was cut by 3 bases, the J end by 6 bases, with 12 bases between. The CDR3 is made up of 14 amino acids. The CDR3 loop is CASSFTGSGQPQHF. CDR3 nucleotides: TGTGCCAGCAGTTTCACAGGGAGCGGTCAGCCCCAGCATTTT.

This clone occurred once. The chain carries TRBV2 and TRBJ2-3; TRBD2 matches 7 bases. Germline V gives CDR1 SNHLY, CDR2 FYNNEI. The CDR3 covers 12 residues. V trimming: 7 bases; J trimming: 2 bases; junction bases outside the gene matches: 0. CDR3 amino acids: CASKRDTDTQYF. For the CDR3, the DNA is TGTGCCAGCAAGCGGGACACAGATACGCAGTATTTT.

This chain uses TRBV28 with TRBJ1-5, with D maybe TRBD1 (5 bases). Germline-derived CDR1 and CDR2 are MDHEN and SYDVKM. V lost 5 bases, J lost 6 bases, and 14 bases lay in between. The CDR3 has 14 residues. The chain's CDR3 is CASSGSGLTQPQHF. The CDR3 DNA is TGTGCCAGCAGTGGGTCAGGGCTTACTCAGCCCCAGCATTTT.

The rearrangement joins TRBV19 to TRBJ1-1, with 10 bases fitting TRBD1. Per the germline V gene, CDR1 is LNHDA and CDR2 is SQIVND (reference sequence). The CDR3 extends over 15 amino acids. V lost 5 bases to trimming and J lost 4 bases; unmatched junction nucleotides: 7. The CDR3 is CASSGTGEGGTEAFF. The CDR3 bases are TGTGCCAGTAGTGGGACAGGGGAGGGTGGCACTGAAGCTTTCTTT.

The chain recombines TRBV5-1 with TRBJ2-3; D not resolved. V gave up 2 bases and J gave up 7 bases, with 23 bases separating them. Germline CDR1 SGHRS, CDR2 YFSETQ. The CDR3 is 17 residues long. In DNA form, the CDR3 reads TGCGCCAGCAGCTTTCATCGTAGCCTTTCCCCCTTTAATACGCAGTATTTT. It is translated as CASSFHRSLSPFNTQYF.

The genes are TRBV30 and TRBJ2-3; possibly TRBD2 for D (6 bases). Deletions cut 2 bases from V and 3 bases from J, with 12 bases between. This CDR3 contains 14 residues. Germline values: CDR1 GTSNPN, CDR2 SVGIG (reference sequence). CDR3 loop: CAWSLGGATDTQYF. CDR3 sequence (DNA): TGTGCCTGGAGTCTTGGCGGGGCGACAGATACGCAGTATTTT.

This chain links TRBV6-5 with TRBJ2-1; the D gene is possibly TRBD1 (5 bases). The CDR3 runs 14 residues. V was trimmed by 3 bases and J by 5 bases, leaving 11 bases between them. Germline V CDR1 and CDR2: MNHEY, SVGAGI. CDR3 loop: CASSYLGEDNEQFF. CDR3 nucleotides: TGTGCCAGCAGTTATCTAGGGGAAGACAATGAGCAGTTCTTC.

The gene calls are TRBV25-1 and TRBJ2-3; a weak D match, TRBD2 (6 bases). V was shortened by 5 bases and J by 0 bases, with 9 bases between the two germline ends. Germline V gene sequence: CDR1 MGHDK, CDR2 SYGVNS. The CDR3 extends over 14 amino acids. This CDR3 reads CASSSGTSTDTQYF. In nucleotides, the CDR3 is TGTGCCAGCAGTTCCGGGACTAGCACAGATACGCAGTATTTT. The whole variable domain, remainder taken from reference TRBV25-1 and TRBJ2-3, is EADIYQTPRYLVIGTGKKITLECSQTMGHDKMYWYQQDPGMELHLIHYSYGVNSTEKGDLSSESTVSRIRTEHFPLTLESARPSHTSQYLCASSSGTSTDTQYFGPGTRLTVL.

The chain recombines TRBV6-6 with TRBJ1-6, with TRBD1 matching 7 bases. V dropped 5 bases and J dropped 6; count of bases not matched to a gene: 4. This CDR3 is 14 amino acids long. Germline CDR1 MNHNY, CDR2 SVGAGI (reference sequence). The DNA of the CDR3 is TGTGCCAGCAGTAGGGACAGTCCTAATTCACCCCTCCACTTT. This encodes CASSRDSPNSPLHF.

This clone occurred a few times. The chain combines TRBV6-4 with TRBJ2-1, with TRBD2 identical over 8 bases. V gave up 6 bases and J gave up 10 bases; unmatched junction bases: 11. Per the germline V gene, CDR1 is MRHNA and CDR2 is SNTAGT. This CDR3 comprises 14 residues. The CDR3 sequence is CASSKYGGAREQFF. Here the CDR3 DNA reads TGTGCCAGCAGCAAATACGGGGGGGCCAGGGAGCAGTTCTTC.

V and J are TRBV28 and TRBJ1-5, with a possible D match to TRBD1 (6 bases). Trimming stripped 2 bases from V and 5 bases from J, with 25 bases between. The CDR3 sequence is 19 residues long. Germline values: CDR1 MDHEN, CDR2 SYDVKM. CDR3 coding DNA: TGTGCCAGCAGTTTAATTTGGGCTTGGGGACACGAGGGGGATCAGCCCCAGCATTTT. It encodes CASSLIWAWGHEGDQPQHF. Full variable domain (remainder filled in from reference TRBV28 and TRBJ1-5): DVKVTQSSRYLVKRTGEKVFLECVQDMDHENMFWYRQDPGLGLRLIYFSYDVKMKEKGDIPEGYSVSREKKERFSLILESASTNQTSMYLCASSLIWAWGHEGDQPQHFGDGTRLSIL.

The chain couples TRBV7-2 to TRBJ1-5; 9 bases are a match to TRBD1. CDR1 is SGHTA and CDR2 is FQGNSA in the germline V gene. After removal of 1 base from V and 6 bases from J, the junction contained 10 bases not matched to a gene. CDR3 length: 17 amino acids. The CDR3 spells CASSLEGLQGAVQPQHF. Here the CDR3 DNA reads TGTGCCAGCAGCTTAGAGGGGCTACAGGGGGCTGTTCAGCCCCAGCATTTT.

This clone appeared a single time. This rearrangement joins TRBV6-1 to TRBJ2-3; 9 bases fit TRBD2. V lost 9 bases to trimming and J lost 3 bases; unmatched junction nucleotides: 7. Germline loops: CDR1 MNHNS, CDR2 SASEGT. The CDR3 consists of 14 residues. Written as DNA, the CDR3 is TGTGCCAGTTCAGCGGGAGGTGAAACAGATACGCAGTATTTT. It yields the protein CASSAGGETDTQYF.

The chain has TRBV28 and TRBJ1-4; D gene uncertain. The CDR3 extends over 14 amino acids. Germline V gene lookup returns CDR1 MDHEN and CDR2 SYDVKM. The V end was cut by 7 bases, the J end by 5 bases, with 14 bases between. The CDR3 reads CASTLAGLNEKLFF. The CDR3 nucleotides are TGTGCCAGCACCTTAGCCGGGTTAAATGAAAAACTGTTTTTT.

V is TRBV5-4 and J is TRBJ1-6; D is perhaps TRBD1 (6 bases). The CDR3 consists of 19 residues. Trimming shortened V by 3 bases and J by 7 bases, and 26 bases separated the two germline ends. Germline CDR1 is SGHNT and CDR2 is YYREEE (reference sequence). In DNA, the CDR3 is TGTGCCAGCAGCTACCCCAGTCCGGGACAAGGCTTTGCGAATTCACCCCTCCACTTT. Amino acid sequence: CASSYPSPGQGFANSPLHF.

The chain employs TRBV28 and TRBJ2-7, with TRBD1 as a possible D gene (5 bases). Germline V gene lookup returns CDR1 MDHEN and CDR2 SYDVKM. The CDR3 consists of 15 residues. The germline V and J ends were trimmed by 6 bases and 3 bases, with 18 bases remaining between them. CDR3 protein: CASSPSTVRNYEQYF. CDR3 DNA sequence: TGTGCCAGCAGCCCATCGACAGTACGGAACTACGAGCAGTACTTC.

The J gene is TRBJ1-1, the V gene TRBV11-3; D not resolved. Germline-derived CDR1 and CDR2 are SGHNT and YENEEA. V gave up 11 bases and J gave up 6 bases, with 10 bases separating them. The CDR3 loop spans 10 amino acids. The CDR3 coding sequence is TGTGCCCTGGGGAGTCCTGAAGCTTTCTTT. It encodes CALGSPEAFF.

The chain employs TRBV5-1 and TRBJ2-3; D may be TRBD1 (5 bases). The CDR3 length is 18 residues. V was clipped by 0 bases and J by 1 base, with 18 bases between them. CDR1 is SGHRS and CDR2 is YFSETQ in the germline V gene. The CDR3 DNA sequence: TGCGCCAGCAGCTTGGTTCAGGGAATCCCGGTTGGCACAGATACGCAGTATTTT. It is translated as CASSLVQGIPVGTDTQYF.

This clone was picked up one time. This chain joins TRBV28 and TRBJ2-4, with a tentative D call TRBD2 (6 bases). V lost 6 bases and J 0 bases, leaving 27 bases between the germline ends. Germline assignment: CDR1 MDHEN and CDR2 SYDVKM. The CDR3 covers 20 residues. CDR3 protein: CASSRPPGPRRVVAKNIQYF. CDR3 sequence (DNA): TGTGCCAGCAGCCGCCCACCGGGACCTCGGAGGGTAGTAGCCAAAAACATTCAGTACTTC.

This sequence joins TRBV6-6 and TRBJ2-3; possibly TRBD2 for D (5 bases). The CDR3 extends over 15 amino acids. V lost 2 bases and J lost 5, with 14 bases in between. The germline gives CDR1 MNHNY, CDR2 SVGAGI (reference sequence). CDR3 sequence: CASSYPGREGDTQYF. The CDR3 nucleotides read TGTGCCAGCAGTTACCCCGGCCGGGAAGGAGATACGCAGTATTTT.

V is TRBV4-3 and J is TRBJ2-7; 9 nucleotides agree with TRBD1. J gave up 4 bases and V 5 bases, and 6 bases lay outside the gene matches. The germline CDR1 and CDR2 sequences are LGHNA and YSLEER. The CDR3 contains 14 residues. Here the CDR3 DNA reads TGCGCCAGCAGCGACCGGGACAGGGTATACGAGCAGTACTTC. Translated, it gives CASSDRDRVYEQYF.

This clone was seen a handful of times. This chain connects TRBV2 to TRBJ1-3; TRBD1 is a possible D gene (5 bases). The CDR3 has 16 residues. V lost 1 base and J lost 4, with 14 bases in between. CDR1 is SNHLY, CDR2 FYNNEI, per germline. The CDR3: CASSEGGPHRGNTIYF. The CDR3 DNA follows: TGTGCCAGCAGTGAAGGCGGACCTCACAGGGGAAACACCATATATTTT.

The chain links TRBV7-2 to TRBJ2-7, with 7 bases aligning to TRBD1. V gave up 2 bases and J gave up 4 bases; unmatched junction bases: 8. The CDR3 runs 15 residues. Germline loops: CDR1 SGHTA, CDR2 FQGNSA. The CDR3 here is CASSLTGTDTYEQYF. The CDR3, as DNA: TGTGCCAGCAGCTTAACCGGGACAGACACATACGAGCAGTACTTC.